This entry features one T cell receptor (beta chain) sequence. Its target is unknown. This specimen comes from a study of T cells expressing NK-cell markers. For the study at large: CD3+CD56+NKG2C+, CD3+CD56+NKG2C- and CD3+CD56-NKG2C+ T cells, once sorted, supplied the TCR beta repertoires.

TCRdb reprocessed the 5' RACE reads and keeps a single row for each CDR3 protein, giving no DNA. In all, the sample yields roughly 180,000 distinct CDR3 sequences. Overall study results and limits: Whether expanded NKG2C-expressing T cell clones recognize HCMV is unknown.

Germline values: CDR1 DFQATT, CDR2 SNEGSKA (reference sequence). The CDR3 spans 13 residues. The sequence derives from a woman between 18 and 75 years old in good health. The specimen sequenced was blood T cells: a sorted CD56 or NKG2C T cell subset, CD4+ or CD8+ T cells, or bulk PBMC T cells (not recorded which). The chain combines TRBV20-1 with TRBJ2-7; TCRdb names TRBD1, which stays unverified in the absence of DNA. CDR3 loop: CSAPRTGVYEQYF.